This T cell receptor beta chain came from a study of CD8 T cells in Susac syndrome (dated by TCRdb to 2018 to 2020). Regarding the research as a whole: The study used repertoire sequencing to test whether antigen drove CD8+ T cell activation and differentiation in Susac syndrome. Clonality of the CD8+ T cell repertoire was compared between eleven to twelve healthy donors, approximately 14 Susac syndrome patients and roughly 16 multiple sclerosis patients. On the study overall, not on this receptor specifically: The study acknowledged that relatively few individuals were included in the TCR sequencing and HLA analysis.

RNA was extracted using the RNeasy kit, and roughly 0.5 to 1 microgram was reverse transcribed with random hexamers. The immunoSEQ multiplex PCR assay, covering 54 Vbeta and 13 Jbeta segments, was used to amplify TCR beta CDR3 regions. PCR amplification bias was corrected by using a synthetic template baseline for primer optimization and computational correction. Processing in the source paper ran as follows. Only productive sequences were kept, with reads annotated to V, D and J genes according to IMGT and analyzed in immunoSEQ Analyzer. Clonality was computed as one minus Shannon entropy normalized by log2 of the number of productive unique sequences. Public and private clones were assessed among the 100 most prevalent clones of each patient and control. Susac-specific clones were defined as absent from healthy and MS cohorts, 1052 published viral clones and other ImmuneACCESS disease sequences. TCRdb reprocessing: public reads trimmed at Q25 with fastp, clones called with MiXCR, in-frame beta chains kept. Identical CDR3 protein sequences are pooled into one entry, listed with their most common genes and DNA. Here the V and J calls rest on TCRdb's processing, not on the authors' analysis. Across this sample there are approximately 200,000 distinct CDR3 sequences, with around 90% seen only once. Jointly, the top ten make up 0.1% to 0.15% of the sample.

The CDR3 runs 17 residues from the cysteine to the phenylalanine. Only CDR3 DNA is held: 51 bases, read in frame from base 1. As encoded in the germline V gene, CDR1 is MNHEY while CDR2 is SVGAGI. V is pruned by 2 bases and J by 3 bases, leaving 11 bases of the junction without a gene match. A note on this clonotype: Its antigen target is currently unknown. There are no base qualities to consult, and no much larger clone falls within one base.

Peripheral blood CD8+ and CD4+ T cells from healthy donors, Susac syndrome patients and multiple sclerosis patients were profiled using high-throughput TCR beta sequencing. The multiple sclerosis controls were treatment-naive patients whose relapsing-remitting disease, either stable or active, fulfilled the revised McDonald criteria. Bulk CD8+ and CD4+ T cells were purified by magnetic negative isolation, while CD8+ TEMRA cells were enriched using FACS. Blood was drawn into EDTA tubes, processed within 24 hours, and PBMCs were isolated by density gradient centrifugation. PBMCs intended for TCR sequencing were cryopreserved in liquid nitrogen and thawed later in a water bath at 37 degrees C. A purity of at least 90% was achieved for sorted or isolated CD4+, CD8+ and CD8+ TEMRA cells.

This TCR came from a human donor with multiple sclerosis. Sample: CD8+ T cells from PBMCs. The sequence links TRBV6-5 to TRBJ2-3, with TRBD2 matching 7 junction bases. The CDR3 reads as follows: CASSYRPPGGWTDTQYF. The DNA sequence follows: TGTGCCAGCAGTTACCGGCCCCCCGGGGGGTGGACAGATACGCAGTATTTT.